These 2 T cell receptor beta chains came from one sample sequenced in a study of cytomegalovirus exposure and HLA in healthy donors. Primers for the PCR totalled 60 Vbeta and 13 Jbeta. Produced via immunoSEQ multiplex PCR; TCRdb's table is partial and in-frame only. This table has about 160,000 clones, over 70% appearing once. Sample: PBMCs. These receptor sequences come from a woman aged 45-60 years in good health and CMV-seropositive.

The V gene is TRBV7-9, the J gene TRBJ1-5; weak D call: TRBD1 (5 bases). The V end was cut by 5 bases, the J end by 9 bases, with 26 bases between. The CDR3 has 17 residues. Germline CDR1 SEHNR, CDR2 FQNEAQ (reference sequence). The CDR3 nucleotides read TGTGCCAGCAGCCCACTCCCGGGGCCCCGGGGAGGTTGGCCCCAGCATTTT. This sequence encodes CASSPLPGPRGGWPQHF.

Turning to this clone: Other DNA sequences in this specimen translate into the identical CDR3. This chain uses TRBV2 with TRBJ1-3; possible D gene TRBD1, 6 bases. This CDR3 has 15 amino acids. CDR1 and CDR2 from the germline V gene are SNHLY and FYNNEI. Trimming pared 6 bases from V and 0 bases from J, leaving 12 bases between. For the CDR3, the DNA is TGTGCCAGCAGGCAGGGGTCCAGCTCTGGAAACACCATATATTTT. It encodes CASRQGSSSGNTIYF.